This T cell receptor (beta chain) stems from a study of T cell repertoires in cytomegalovirus infection. Background on the study: Shared public TCR beta signatures pointed to both CMV infection and a matching HLA type. Study outcomes and limitations: HLA-C-restricted CMV clonotypes gave the most frequent clonotype in two of eight donors. Cumulative frequency (of public TCR beta family members) identified carriers of CMV plus the relevant HLA.

Each CDR3 protein gets one entry after TCRdb re-called the reads with MiXCR. The table shows approximately 500,000 distinct CDR3 sequences, with about 11% occurring only once. There are many counts of this clonotype. The antigen is not known. CDR1 is SEHNR, CDR2 FQNEAQ, per germline (reference sequence). This CDR3 is built from 13 residues. V was pared by 5 bases and J by 6 bases, with 12 bases between. V and J are TRBV7-9 and TRBJ2-3; D may correspond to TRBD1 or TRBD2 (5 bases each). Input material: PBMCs. The sequence was obtained from a human donor in good health (CMV status not recorded). Some clones in this sample may be carry-over from other donors' samples. The CDR3: CASSTGTRDTQYF. The CDR3 bases are TGTGCCAGCAGCACCGGGACGAGGGATACGCAGTATTTT. Looking up the rest from reference TRBV7-9 and TRBJ2-3 gives the full variable domain: DTGVSQNPRHKITKRGQNVTFRCDPISEHNRLYWYRQTLGQGPEFLTYFQNEAQLEKSRLLSDRFSAERPKGSFSTLEIQRTEQGDSAMYLCASSTGTRDTQYFGPGTRLTVL.